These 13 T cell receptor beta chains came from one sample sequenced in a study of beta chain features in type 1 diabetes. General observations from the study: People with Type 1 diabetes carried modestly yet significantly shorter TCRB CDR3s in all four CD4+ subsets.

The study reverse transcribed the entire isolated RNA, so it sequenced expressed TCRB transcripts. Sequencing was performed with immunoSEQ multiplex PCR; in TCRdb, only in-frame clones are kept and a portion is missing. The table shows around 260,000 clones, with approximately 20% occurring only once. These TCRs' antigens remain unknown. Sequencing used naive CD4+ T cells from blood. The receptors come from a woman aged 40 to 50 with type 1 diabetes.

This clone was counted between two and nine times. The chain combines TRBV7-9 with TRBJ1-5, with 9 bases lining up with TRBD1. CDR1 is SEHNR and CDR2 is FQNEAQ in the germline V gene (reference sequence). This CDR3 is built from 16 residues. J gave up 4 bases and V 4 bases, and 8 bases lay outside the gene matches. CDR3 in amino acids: CASSSTGTGWNQPQHF. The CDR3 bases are TGTGCCAGCAGCTCCACCGGGACAGGGTGGAATCAGCCCCAGCATTTT.

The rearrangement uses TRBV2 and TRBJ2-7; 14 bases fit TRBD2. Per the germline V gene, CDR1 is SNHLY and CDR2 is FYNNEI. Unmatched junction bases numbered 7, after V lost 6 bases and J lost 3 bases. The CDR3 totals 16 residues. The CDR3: CASRTGTSGSSYEQYF. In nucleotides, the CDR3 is TGTGCCAGCAGAACCGGGACTAGCGGGAGCAGCTACGAGCAGTACTTC. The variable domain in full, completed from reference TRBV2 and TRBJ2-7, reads EPEVTQTPSHQVTQMGQEVILRCVPISNHLYFYWYRQILGQKVEFLVSFYNNEISEKSEIFDDQFSVERPDGSNFTLKIRSTKLEDSAMYFCASRTGTSGSSYEQYFGPGTRLTVT.

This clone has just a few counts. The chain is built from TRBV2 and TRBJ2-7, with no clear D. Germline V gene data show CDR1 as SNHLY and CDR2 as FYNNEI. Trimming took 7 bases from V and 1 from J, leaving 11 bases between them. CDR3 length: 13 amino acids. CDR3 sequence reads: CASTPFGSYEQYF. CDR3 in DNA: TGTGCCAGCACACCGTTCGGTTCCTACGAGCAGTACTTC.

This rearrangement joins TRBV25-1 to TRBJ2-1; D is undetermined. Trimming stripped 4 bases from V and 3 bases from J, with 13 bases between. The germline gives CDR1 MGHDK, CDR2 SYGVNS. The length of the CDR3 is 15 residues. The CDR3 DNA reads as TGTGCCAGCAGTGGAACTAACGACCACTACAATGAGCAGTTCTTC. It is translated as CASSGTNDHYNEQFF.

The CDR3 DNA follows: TGTGCCAGCGGACAGGGGCCCAATCAGCCCCAGCATTTT. Its protein product is CASGQGPNQPQHF. The J gene is TRBJ1-5, the V gene TRBV7-3; 9 nucleotides line up with TRBD1. The CDR3 is 13 residues long. Germline values: CDR1 SGHTA, CDR2 FQGTGA. Losses at the gene ends were 8 bases for V and 3 bases for J; bases not matched to a gene: 2.

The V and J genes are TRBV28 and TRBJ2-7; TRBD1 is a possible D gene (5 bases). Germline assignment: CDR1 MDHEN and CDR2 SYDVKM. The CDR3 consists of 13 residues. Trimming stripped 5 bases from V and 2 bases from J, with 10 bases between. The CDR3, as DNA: TGTGCCAGCAGTGGGGCCCCAGCCTACGAGCAGTACTTC. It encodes CASSGAPAYEQYF.

CDR3 DNA: TGTGCCAGCTCATTAGGACAGGCTGAAGATCAGCCCCAGCATTTT. As protein: CASSLGQAEDQPQHF. The rearrangement links TRBV18 to TRBJ1-5, with 7 bases matching TRBD1. The CDR3 has 15 amino acids. Trimming removed 5 bases from V and 5 bases from J; junction bases left unmatched: 9. Germline loops: CDR1 KGHSH, CDR2 LQKENI.

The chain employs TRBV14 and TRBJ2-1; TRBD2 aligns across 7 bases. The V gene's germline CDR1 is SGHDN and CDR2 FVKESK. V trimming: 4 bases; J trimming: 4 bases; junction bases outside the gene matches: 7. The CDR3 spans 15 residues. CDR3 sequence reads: CASSRGSGSYNEQFF. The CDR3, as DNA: TGTGCCAGCAGCCGAGGTAGCGGGTCGTACAATGAGCAGTTCTTC.

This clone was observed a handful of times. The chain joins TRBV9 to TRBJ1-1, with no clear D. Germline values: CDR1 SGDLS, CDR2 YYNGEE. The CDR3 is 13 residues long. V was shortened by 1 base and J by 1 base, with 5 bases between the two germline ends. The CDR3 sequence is CASSVRRNTEAFF. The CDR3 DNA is TGTGCCAGCAGCGTACGCAGGAACACTGAAGCTTTCTTT.

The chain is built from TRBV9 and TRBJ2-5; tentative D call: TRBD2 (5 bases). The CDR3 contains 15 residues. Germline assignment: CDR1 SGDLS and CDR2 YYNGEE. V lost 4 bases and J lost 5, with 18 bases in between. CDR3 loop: CASSTRSSGGETQYF. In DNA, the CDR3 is TGTGCCAGCAGCACCCGATCCAGCGGAGGCGAGACCCAGTACTTC.

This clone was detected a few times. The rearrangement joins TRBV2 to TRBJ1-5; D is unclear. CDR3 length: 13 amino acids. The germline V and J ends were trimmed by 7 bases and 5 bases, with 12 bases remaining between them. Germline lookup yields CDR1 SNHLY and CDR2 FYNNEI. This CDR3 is CASISGVDQPQHF. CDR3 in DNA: TGTGCCAGCATTTCGGGTGTAGATCAGCCCCAGCATTTT.

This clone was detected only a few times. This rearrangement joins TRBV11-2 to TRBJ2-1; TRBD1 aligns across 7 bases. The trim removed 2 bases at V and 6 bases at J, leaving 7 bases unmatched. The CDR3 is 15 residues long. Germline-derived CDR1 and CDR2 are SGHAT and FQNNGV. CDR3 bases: TGTGCCAGCAGCTTATTGCGCCCAGGGGGCAATGAGCAGTTCTTC. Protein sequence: CASSLLRPGGNEQFF.

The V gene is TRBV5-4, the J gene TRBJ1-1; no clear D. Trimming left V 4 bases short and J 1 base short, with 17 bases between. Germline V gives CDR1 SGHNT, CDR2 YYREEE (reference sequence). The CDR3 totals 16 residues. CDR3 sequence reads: CASSRGISGENTEAFF. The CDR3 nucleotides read TGTGCCAGCAGCAGAGGCATTTCCGGGGAGAACACTGAAGCTTTCTTT.